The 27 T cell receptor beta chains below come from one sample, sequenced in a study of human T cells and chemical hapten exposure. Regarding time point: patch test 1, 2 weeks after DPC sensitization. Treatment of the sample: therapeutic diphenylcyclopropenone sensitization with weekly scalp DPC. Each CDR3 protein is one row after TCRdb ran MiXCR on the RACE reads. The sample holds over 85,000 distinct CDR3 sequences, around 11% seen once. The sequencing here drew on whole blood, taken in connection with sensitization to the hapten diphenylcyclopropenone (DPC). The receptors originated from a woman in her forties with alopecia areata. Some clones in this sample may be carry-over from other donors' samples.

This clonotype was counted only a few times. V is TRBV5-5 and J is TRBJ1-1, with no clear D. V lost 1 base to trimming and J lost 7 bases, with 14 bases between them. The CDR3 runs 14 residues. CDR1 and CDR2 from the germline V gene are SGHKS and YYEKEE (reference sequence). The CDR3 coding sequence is TGTGCCAGCAGCTTGACCTGGTCGTTTGTTGAAGCTTTCTTT. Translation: CASSLTWSFVEAFF. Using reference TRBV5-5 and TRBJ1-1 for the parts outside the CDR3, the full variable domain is DAGVTQSPTHLIKTRGQQVTLRCSPISGHKSVSWYQQVLGQGPQFIFQYYEKEERGRGNFPDRFSARQFPNYSSELNVNALLLGDSALYLCASSLTWSFVEAFFGQGTRLTVV.

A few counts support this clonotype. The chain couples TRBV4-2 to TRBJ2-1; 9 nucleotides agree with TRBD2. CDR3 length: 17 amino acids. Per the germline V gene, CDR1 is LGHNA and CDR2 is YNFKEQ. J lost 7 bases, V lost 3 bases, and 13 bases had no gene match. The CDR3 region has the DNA TGTGCCAGCAGCCAGGCTTTGAGAGCGGGAGGTCGAAATGAGCAGTTCTTC. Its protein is CASSQALRAGGRNEQFF.

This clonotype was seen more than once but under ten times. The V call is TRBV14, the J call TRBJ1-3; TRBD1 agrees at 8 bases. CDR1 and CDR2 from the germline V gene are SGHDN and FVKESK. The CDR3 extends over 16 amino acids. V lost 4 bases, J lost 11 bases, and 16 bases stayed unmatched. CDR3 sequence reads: CASSPSTGALRGPIYF. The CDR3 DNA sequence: TGTGCCAGCAGCCCGTCGACAGGGGCCCTTCGCGGGCCCATATATTTT.

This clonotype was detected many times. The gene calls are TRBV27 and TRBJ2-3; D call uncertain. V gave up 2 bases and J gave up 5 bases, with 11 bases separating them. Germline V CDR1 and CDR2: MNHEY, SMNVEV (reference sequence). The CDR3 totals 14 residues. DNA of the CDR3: TGTGCCAGCAGTTTAAGTCGACCGGGAGATACGCAGTATTTT. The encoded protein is CASSLSRPGDTQYF.

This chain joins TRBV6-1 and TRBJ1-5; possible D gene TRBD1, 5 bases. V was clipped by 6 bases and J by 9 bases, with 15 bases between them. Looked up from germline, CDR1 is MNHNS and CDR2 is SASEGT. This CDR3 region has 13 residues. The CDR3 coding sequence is TGTGCCAGCAGCCCAGACCAGGGTAGGCCCCAGCATTTT. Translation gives CASSPDQGRPQHF.

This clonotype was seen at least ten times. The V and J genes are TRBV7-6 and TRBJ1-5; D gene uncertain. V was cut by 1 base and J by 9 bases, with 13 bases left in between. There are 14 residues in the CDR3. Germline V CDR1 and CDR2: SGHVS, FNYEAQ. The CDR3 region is CASSLEVVRGPQHF. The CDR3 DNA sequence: TGTGCCAGCAGCTTAGAGGTAGTTCGAGGGCCCCAGCATTTT.

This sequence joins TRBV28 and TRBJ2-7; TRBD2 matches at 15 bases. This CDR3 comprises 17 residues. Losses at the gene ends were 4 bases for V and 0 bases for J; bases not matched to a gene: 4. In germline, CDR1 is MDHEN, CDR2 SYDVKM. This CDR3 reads CASSSGTSGGHSYEQYF. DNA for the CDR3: TGTGCCAGCAGTTCAGGGACTAGCGGGGGGCACTCCTACGAGCAGTACTTC.

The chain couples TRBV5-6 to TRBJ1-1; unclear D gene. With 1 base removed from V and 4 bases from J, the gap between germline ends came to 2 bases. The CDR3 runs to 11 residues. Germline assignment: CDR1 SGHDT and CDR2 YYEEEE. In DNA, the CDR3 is TGTGCCAGCAGCTTGTTCACTGAAGCTTTCTTT. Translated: CASSLFTEAFF.

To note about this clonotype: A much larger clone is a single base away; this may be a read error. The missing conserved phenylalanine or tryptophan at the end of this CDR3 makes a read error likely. The CDR3 DNA follows: TGTGCCAGCAGCTTAGATCCCCGTCACGGTGAAAAACTGTTTTAT. This sequence encodes CASSLDPRHGEKLFY. The chain couples TRBV5-5 to TRBJ1-4; D remains ambiguous. The germline V and J ends were trimmed by 2 bases and 7 bases, with 15 bases remaining between them. The CDR3 spans 15 residues. Germline values: CDR1 SGHKS, CDR2 YYEKEE (reference sequence).

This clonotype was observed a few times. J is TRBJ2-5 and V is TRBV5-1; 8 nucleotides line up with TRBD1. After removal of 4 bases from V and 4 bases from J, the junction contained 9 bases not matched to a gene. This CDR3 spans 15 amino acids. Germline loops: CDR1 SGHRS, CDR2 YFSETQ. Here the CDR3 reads CASSTIRGRRETQYF. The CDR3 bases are TGCGCCAGCAGCACCATCAGGGGGCGGCGAGAGACCCAGTACTTC.

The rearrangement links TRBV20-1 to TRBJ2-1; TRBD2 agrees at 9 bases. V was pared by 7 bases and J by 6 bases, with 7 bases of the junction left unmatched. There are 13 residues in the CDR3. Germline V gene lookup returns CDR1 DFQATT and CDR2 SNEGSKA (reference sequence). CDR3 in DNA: TGCAGTGTTCCGCTAGCGGGAAGCAATGAGCAGTTCTTC. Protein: CSVPLAGSNEQFF.

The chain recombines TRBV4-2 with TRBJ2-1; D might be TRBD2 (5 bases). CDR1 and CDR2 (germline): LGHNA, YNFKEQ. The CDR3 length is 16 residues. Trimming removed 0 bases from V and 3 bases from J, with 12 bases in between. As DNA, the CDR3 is TGTGCCAGCAGCCAAGAGGGAACCCGGGGCTACAATGAGCAGTTCTTC. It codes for CASSQEGTRGYNEQFF.

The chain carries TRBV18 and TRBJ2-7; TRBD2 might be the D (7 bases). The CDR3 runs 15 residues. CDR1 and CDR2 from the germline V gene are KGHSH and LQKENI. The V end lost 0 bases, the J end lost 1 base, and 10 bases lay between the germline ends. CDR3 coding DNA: TGTGCCAGCTCACCACCGCGGGGGCATTCCTACGAGCAGTACTTC. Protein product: CASSPPRGHSYEQYF.

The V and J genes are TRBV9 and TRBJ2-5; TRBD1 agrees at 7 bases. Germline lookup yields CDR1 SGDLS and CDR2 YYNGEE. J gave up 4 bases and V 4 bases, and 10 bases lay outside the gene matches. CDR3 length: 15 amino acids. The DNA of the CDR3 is TGTGCCAGCAGCCATCCGACAGGGCCTCCAGAGACCCAGTACTTC. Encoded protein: CASSHPTGPPETQYF.

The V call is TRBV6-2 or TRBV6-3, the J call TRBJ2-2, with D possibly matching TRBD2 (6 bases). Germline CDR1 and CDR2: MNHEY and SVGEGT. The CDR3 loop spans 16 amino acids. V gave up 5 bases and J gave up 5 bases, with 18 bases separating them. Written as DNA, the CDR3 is TGTGCCAGCAGTCGGTCTCATTCGGGAGAAACCGGGGAGCTGTTTTTT. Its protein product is CASSRSHSGETGELFF.

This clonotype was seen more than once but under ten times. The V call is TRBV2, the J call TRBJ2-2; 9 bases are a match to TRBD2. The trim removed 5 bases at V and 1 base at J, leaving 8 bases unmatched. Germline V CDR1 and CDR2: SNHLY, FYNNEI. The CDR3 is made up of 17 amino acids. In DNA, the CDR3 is TGTGCCAGCAGTTATCAAAAGACTAGCGGGAACACCGGGGAGCTGTTTTTT. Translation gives CASSYQKTSGNTGELFF.

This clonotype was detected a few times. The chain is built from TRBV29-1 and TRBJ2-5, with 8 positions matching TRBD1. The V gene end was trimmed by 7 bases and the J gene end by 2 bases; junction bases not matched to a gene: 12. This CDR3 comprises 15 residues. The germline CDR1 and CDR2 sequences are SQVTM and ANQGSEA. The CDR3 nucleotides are TGCAGCGCCACGCGACAGGGGACCCGACAAGAGACCCAGTACTTC. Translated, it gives CSATRQGTRQETQYF. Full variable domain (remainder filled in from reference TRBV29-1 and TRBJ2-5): SAVISQKPSRDICQRGTSLTIQCQVDSQVTMMFWYRQQPGQSLTLIATANQGSEATYESGFVIDKFPISRPNLTFSTLTVSNMSPEDSSIYLCSATRQGTRQETQYFGPGTRLLVL.

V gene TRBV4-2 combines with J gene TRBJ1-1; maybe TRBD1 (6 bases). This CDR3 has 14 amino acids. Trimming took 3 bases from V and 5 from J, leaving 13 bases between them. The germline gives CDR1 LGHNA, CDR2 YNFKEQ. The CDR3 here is CASSQSGGRTEAFF. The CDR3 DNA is TGTGCCAGCAGCCAGTCGGGGGGCCGGACTGAAGCTTTCTTT.

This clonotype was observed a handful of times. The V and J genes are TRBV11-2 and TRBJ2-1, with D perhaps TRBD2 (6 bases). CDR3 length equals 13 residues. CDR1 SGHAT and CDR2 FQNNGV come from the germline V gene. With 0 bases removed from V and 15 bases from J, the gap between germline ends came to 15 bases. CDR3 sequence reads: CASSLEPGVLPFF. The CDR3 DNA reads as TGTGCCAGCAGCTTAGAGCCGGGAGTCCTACCGTTCTTC.

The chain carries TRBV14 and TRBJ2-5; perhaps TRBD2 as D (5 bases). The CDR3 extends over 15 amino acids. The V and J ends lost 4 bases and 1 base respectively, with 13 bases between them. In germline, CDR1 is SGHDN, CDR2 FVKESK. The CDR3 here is CASSRRKRSQETQYF. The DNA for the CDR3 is TGTGCCAGCAGCCGGAGAAAGCGGAGCCAAGAGACCCAGTACTTC.

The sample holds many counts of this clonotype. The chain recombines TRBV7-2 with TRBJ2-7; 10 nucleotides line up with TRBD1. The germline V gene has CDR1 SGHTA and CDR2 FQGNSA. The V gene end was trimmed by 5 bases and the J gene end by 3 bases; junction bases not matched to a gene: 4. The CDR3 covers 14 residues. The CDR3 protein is CASSPGTGDYEQYF. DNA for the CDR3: TGTGCCAGCAGCCCAGGGACAGGGGACTACGAGCAGTACTTC.

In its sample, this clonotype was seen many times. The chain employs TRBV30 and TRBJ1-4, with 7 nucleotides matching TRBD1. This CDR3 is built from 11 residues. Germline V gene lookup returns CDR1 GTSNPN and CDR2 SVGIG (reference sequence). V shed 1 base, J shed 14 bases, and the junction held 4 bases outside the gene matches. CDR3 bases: TGTGCCTGGAGTGAGGGGGCTGAGCTGTTTTTT. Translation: CAWSEGAELFF.

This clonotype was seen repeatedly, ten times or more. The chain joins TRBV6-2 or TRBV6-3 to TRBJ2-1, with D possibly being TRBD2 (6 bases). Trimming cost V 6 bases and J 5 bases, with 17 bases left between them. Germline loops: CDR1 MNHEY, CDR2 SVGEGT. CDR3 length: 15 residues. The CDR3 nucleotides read TGTGCCAGCAGACGCCCGGGACTGTTAGACAATGAGCAGTTCTTC. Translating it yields CASRRPGLLDNEQFF.

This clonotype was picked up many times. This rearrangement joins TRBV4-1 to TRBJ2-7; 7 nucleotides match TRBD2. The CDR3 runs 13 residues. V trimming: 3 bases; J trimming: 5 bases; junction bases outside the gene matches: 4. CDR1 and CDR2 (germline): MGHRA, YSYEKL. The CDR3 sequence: CASSQGGSNEQYF. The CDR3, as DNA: TGCGCCAGCAGCCAGGGCGGGAGTAACGAGCAGTACTTC.

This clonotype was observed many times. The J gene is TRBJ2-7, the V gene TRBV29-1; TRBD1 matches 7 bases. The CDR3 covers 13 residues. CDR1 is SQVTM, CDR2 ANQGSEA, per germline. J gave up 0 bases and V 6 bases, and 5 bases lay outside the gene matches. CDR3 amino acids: CSVGDRVSYEQYF. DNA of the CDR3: TGCAGCGTGGGAGACAGGGTCTCCTACGAGCAGTACTTC.

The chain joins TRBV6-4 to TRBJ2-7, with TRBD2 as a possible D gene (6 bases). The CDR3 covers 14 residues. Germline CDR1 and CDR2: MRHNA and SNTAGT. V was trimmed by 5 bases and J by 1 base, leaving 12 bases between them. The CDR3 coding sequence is TGTGCCAGCAGTACCCAGGGACTGTCCTACGAGCAGTACTTC. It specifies CASSTQGLSYEQYF.

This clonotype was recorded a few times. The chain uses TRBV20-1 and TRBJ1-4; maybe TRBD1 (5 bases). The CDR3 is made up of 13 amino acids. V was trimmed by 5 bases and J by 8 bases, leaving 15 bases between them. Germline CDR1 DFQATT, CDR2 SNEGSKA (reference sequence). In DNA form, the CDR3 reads TGCAGTGCTGGACGGCTGGGGGGGGAAAAACTGTTTTTT. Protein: CSAGRLGGEKLFF.